This T cell receptor (beta chain) appears in the sequencing data of a study of control samples from healthy donors and cancer patients. Germline CDR1 LGHNA, CDR2 YNFKEQ. Trimming at V came to 1 base and at J to 5 bases, leaving 12 bases not matched to a gene. This CDR3 region has 18 residues. Measured with immunoSEQ multiplex PCR; TCRdb has only the in-frame clones, and not every one. The sample carries about 83,000 clones, 90% to 95% recorded once. This clone was detected once. The sequencing input was blood. This clonotype originated in a man aged 25-45 years in good health. This chain links TRBV4-2 with TRBJ2-2; 8 bases are a match to TRBD2. The CDR3 DNA sequence: TGTGCCAGCAGCCAAGCCCCGCCGAGCGGGGGAGGAACCGGGGAGCTGTTTTTT. Translating it yields CASSQAPPSGGGTGELFF.